The T cell receptor (beta chain) under discussion was sequenced for a study of blood T cell repertoires in COVID-19. Data came from immunoSEQ multiplex PCR; TCRdb stores just in-frame clones and leaves some out. The profile shows hundreds of thousands of clones, 83% of them singletons. CDR1 MNHEY and CDR2 SVGAGI come from the germline V gene. With 3 bases removed from V and 8 bases from J, the gap between germline ends came to 16 bases. This CDR3 has 14 residues. The clonotype was recovered from a woman aged 40 to 50 with active or convalescent COVID-19. Sequencing was done on a sample of peripheral blood. This chain uses TRBV6-5 with TRBJ1-2; D might be TRBD1 (6 bases). Here the CDR3 DNA reads TGTGCCAGCAGTTATGGGACGGACAGATTAGGCTACACCTTC. Protein sequence: CASSYGTDRLGYTF.